The rows below give T cell receptor beta chains drawn from one sample of a study of T cell responses to AZD1222 COVID-19 vaccine. The repertoire was sequenced with immunoSEQ multiplex PCR; TCRdb's copy has only in-frame clones and lacks some. The data hold 150,000 to 200,000 clones, with under 95% observed a single time. Sequencing used peripheral blood, obtained 28 days after the second AZD1222 dose. These receptors were taken from an adult who received the AZD1222 COVID-19 vaccine. The CDR3 runs from the conserved cysteine through the conserved F or W. The D gene is left open where the match is weak. Expanded clones are given a class, and other clones once, few, many or no size at all.

abundance,j_gene,d_gene,v_gene,CDR3aa,CDR3nt
NA,TRBJ1-5,TRBD1,TRBV5-4,CAGPGQGAQGNQPQHF,TGTGCAGGTCCGGGACAGGGGGCGCAGGGCAATCAGCCCCAGCATTTT
NA,TRBJ1-4,NA,TRBV19,CASSIMRPPTNEKLFF,TGTGCCAGTAGTATCATGCGTCCACCAACTAATGAAAAACTGTTTTTT
NA,TRBJ2-7,NA,TRBV5-1,CASSRGRGEKASYEQYF,TGCGCCAGCTCCCGGGGAAGGGGGGAAAAGGCCTCCTACGAGCAGTACTTC
NA,TRBJ1-4,TRBD1,TRBV4-2,CASSQSVAGGGEKLFF,TGTGCCAGCAGCCAAAGCGTAGCAGGGGGCGGTGAAAAACTGTTTTTT
NA,TRBJ1-6,NA,TRBV10-2,CASEGLGNSPLHF,TGCGCCAGCGAGGGACTGGGAAATTCACCCCTCCACTTT
NA,TRBJ1-5,NA,TRBV2,CASSVGITNQPQHF,TGTGCCAGCAGTGTCGGGATTACCAATCAGCCCCAGCATTTT
once,TRBJ2-2,NA,TRBV18,CASSQGTGELFF,TGTGCCAGCTCACAGGGGACCGGGGAGCTGTTTTTT
NA,TRBJ1-2,NA,TRBV7-9,CASSPSGLGGYTF,TGTGCCAGCAGCCCCTCGGGGTTAGGTGGCTACACCTTC
NA,TRBJ2-7,TRBD1,TRBV11-2,CASSSTPDRGHEQYF,TGTGCCAGCAGCTCAACTCCGGACAGGGGCCACGAGCAGTACTTC
NA,TRBJ2-5,TRBD2,TRBV30,CAWPSSPLAGEAYQETQYF,TGTGCCTGGCCATCCTCCCCCCTAGCGGGGGAAGCGTACCAAGAGACCCAGTACTTC
NA,TRBJ2-1,NA,TRBV4-1,CASSQEGTSFSYNEQFF,TGCGCCAGCAGCCAAGAGGGGACTTCATTCTCCTACAATGAGCAGTTCTTC
NA,TRBJ2-3,TRBD2,TRBV18,CASSYLAGGTDTQYF,TGTGCCAGCTCATACCTAGCGGGGGGCACAGATACGCAGTATTTT
NA,TRBJ1-6,NA,TRBV5-6,CASSSDLRDPDSPLHF,TGTGCCAGCAGCTCTGACCTCCGGGACCCCGATTCACCCCTCCACTTT
NA,TRBJ1-2,NA,TRBV21-1,CASSKVEFGSGGNFHGYTF,TGTGCCAGCAGCAAAGTTGAGTTCGGGTCAGGGGGCAACTTCCATGGCTACACCTTC
NA,TRBJ1-4,NA,TRBV18,CASSPTDGRNEKLFF,TGTGCCAGCTCACCTACGGACGGCAGAAATGAAAAACTGTTTTTT
NA,TRBJ2-5,NA,TRBV10-3,CAISESVAWETQYF,TGTGCCATCAGTGAGTCAGTTGCCTGGGAGACCCAGTACTTC
NA,TRBJ1-2,TRBD1,TRBV19,CASSLQGKMNYGYTF,TGTGCCAGTAGTTTACAGGGGAAGATGAACTATGGCTACACCTTC
NA,TRBJ1-5,NA,TRBV19,CASSIAGVGNQPQHF,TGTGCCAGTAGTATAGCAGGGGTCGGCAATCAGCCCCAGCATTTT
NA,TRBJ2-7,NA,TRBV3-1/TRBV3-2,CASSQDVSSYEQYF,TGTGCCAGCAGCCAAGACGTGAGCTCCTACGAGCAGTACTTC
NA,TRBJ1-1,NA,TRBV30,CAWSVWGIGTTEAFF,TGTGCCTGGAGTGTATGGGGTATAGGGACCACTGAAGCTTTCTTT
few,TRBJ2-2,TRBD1,TRBV19,CASSRQGSGELFF,TGTGCCAGTAGTAGACAGGGGAGTGGGGAGCTGTTTTTT
NA,TRBJ2-7,NA,TRBV20-1,CSASQPLTYEQYF,TGCAGTGCTAGTCAACCACTGACCTACGAGCAGTACTTC
NA,TRBJ2-7,NA,TRBV28,CASSLRGGEEYF,TGTGCCAGCAGTTTACGGGGTGGGGAAGAGTACTTC
NA,TRBJ2-3,NA,TRBV9,CASSVRGNTVAPDTQYF,TGTGCCAGCAGCGTTCGCGGCAACACGGTGGCCCCAGATACGCAGTATTTT
NA,TRBJ1-2,TRBD1,TRBV4-2,CASGRGRGSINYGYTF,TGTGCCAGCGGTCGGGGCAGGGGGAGTATTAACTATGGCTACACCTTC
NA,TRBJ2-7,NA,TRBV7-8,CASSPPSRGFGIGAQYF,TGTGCCAGCAGCCCGCCAAGCAGGGGCTTCGGAATTGGCGCGCAGTACTTC
NA,TRBJ1-3,NA,TRBV14,CASSQGYTFHSGNTIYF,TGTGCCAGCAGCCAAGGGTATACCTTCCACTCTGGAAACACCATATATTTT
NA,TRBJ1-1,NA,TRBV4-2,CASSHPDVNMNTEAFF,TGTGCCAGCAGCCACCCGGACGTAAACATGAACACTGAAGCTTTCTTT
NA,TRBJ1-1,NA,TRBV10-2,CASSDRFGRNTEAFF,TGCGCCAGCAGTGATAGGTTCGGTCGGAACACTGAAGCTTTCTTT
NA,TRBJ1-2,NA,TRBV9,CASSVDGRDGGYTF,TGTGCCAGCAGCGTAGACGGCAGGGACGGTGGCTACACCTTC
NA,TRBJ1-5,NA,TRBV12-3/TRBV12-4,CASSTGNQPQHF,TGTGCCAGCAGTACAGGAAACCAGCCCCAGCATTTT
NA,TRBJ2-1,NA,TRBV7-2,CASSLAGELEQFF,TGTGCCAGCAGCTTAGCTGGGGAGCTTGAGCAGTTCTTC
NA,TRBJ1-4,NA,TRBV19,CASSYRVSTNEKLFF,TGTGCCAGTAGTTACAGGGTCTCAACTAATGAAAAACTGTTTTTT
NA,TRBJ1-1,NA,TRBV9,CASSVGSPSQNTEAFF,TGTGCCAGCAGCGTAGGCTCTCCGTCCCAGAACACTGAAGCTTTCTTT
NA,TRBJ2-1,NA,TRBV13,CASSPGGYNEQFF,TGTGCCAGCAGCCCCGGCGGTTACAATGAGCAGTTCTTC
NA,TRBJ2-1,NA,TRBV5-4,CASSSKGLPGQFF,TGTGCCAGCAGCTCTAAGGGTCTCCCTGGGCAGTTCTTC
few,TRBJ2-1,NA,TRBV6-4,CASSDSSGSYNEQFF,TGTGCCAGCAGTGACTCTAGCGGCTCCTACAATGAGCAGTTCTTC
NA,TRBJ2-7,NA,TRBV28,CASSPRRKQYF,TGTGCCAGCAGTCCCCGTAGGAAGCAGTACTTC
NA,TRBJ1-3,NA,TRBV9,CASSVIGGYSGNTIYF,TGTGCCAGCAGCGTAATCGGGGGTTACTCTGGAAACACCATATATTTT
NA,TRBJ1-5,NA,TRBV6-5,CASLGQGHSNQPQHF,TGTGCCAGCTTGGGGCAGGGCCATAGCAATCAGCCCCAGCATTTT
NA,TRBJ2-4,NA,TRBV2,CASSELTVSYF,TGTGCCAGCAGTGAACTAACCGTTTCGTACTTC
NA,TRBJ1-2,TRBD1,TRBV6-5,CASRRDRGYGYTF,TGTGCCAGCAGAAGGGACAGGGGCTATGGCTACACCTTC
NA,TRBJ1-4,NA,TRBV4-2,CASSQDRERLFF,TGTGCCAGCAGCCAAGACAGGGAGAGACTGTTTTTT
NA,TRBJ1-5,NA,TRBV19,CASSITGRLDQPQHF,TGTGCCAGTAGTATTACAGGGAGGCTCGATCAGCCCCAGCATTTT
NA,TRBJ1-2,NA,TRBV6-6,CASSTTANYGYTF,TGTGCCAGCAGCACAACAGCCAACTATGGCTACACCTTC
once,TRBJ2-5,NA,TRBV6-5,CASSYQGTGETQYF,TGTGCCAGCAGTTACCAGGGTACGGGAGAGACCCAGTACTTC
NA,TRBJ2-3,NA,TRBV29-1,CSGGTSHGDTQYF,TGCAGCGGGGGGACGTCCCATGGCGATACGCAGTATTTT
once,TRBJ1-2,TRBD1,TRBV28,CASSRGGYGYTF,TGTGCCAGCAGCAGGGGGGGGTATGGCTACACCTTC
NA,TRBJ2-1,TRBD2,TRBV7-9,CASSLVGGLAEEQFF,TGTGCCAGCAGCTTAGTGGGGGGACTAGCGGAGGAGCAGTTCTTC
once,TRBJ2-3,TRBD2,TRBV3-1/TRBV3-2,CASRDLGAGADTQYF,TGTGCCAGCAGGGATTTAGGCGCGGGGGCAGATACGCAGTATTTT
NA,TRBJ1-1,NA,TRBV7-6,CASSFRTWTEAFF,TGTGCCAGCAGCTTTCGAACGTGGACTGAAGCTTTCTTT
NA,TRBJ1-2,NA,TRBV27,CASSLSNTQGRWFPYGYTF,TGTGCCAGCAGTTTATCGAATACGCAGGGCCGATGGTTTCCGTATGGCTACACCTTC
once,TRBJ2-1,TRBD1,TRBV7-9,CASSTRQGTSSYNEQFF,TGTGCCAGCAGTACCCGACAGGGCACCAGCTCCTACAATGAGCAGTTCTTC
NA,TRBJ1-3,NA,TRBV7-6,CASSPGPGSGNTIYF,TGTGCCAGCAGCCCCGGCCCGGGGAGTGGAAACACCATATATTTT
NA,TRBJ1-3,NA,TRBV9,CASSVVAGGSGNTIYF,TGTGCCAGCAGCGTAGTTGCGGGGGGCTCTGGAAACACCATATATTTT
NA,TRBJ2-3,NA,TRBV5-1,CASSYLPSTDTQYF,TGCGCCAGCAGCTACTTACCGAGCACAGATACGCAGTATTTT
NA,TRBJ2-1,NA,TRBV11-2,CASSLVPGNEQFF,TGTGCCAGCAGCTTAGTACCGGGCAATGAGCAGTTCTTC
NA,TRBJ1-2,NA,TRBV6-5,CASTLHPNYGYTF,TGTGCCAGCACCCTACACCCTAACTATGGCTACACCTTC
NA,TRBJ2-1,TRBD2,TRBV19,CASSSAGVQFF,TGTGCCAGTAGTTCGGCGGGGGTGCAGTTCTTC
NA,TRBJ1-2,NA,TRBV29-1,CSVEGSGYTF,TGCAGCGTTGAGGGCTCTGGCTACACCTTC